This entry features one T cell receptor (beta chain) sequence. Its antigen is unidentified. This specimen belongs to a study of CD8+ T cells in alopecia areata. The authors extracted RNA and reverse transcribed it into cDNA as the sequencing template. The protocol was immunoSEQ multiplex PCR, while the TCRdb copy is restricted to in-frame clones and leaves out a portion. The table lists 150,000 to 200,000 clones, 45% to 60% of them singletons. CDR1 is MNHEY and CDR2 is SVGAGI in the germline V gene. There are 15 residues in the CDR3. V was trimmed by 2 bases and J by 6 bases, leaving 14 bases between them. PBMC-derived CD4+ and CD8+ T cells were sorted. Broader study findings: Elevated clonality characterized lesional scalp relative to normal scalp, particularly in alopecia totalis/universalis.

Source material: CD4+ T cells sorted from blood. The receptor's source is a human donor in good health. V is TRBV6-5 and J is TRBJ1-5; a weak D match, TRBD1 (5 bases). CDR3 in DNA: TGTGCCAGCAGTTACGGAGGGTCAGGGACTCAGCCCCAGCATTTT. Its translation: CASSYGGSGTQPQHF.